Listed below are T cell receptor beta chains from one sample, sequenced in a study of regulatory T cells in long-lasting Graves disease. TCRdb processed the multiplex PCR reads anew with MiXCR; each CDR3 protein has one entry. The table shows about 450,000 distinct CDR3 sequences, with about a quarter occurring only once. The specimen was peripheral blood mononuclear cells (PBMCs), collected when the disease was refractory, from a patient treated with antithyroid drugs. These receptors were obtained from a female donor with Graves disease. The CDR3 runs from the conserved cysteine through the conserved F or W. D genes are given only for firm matches. The size of a clone is reported for some rows only, either as once, few or many, or as a class for expanded clones.

size	D	V	J	DNA	CDR3
few	TRBD1	TRBV29-1	TRBJ2-5	TGCAGCGTTGAAAGAGGGGGCGGTGAGACCCAGTACTTC	CSVERGGGETQYF
few	.	TRBV20-1	TRBJ1-1	TGCAGTGGCCAGTCAATGAACACTGAAGCTTTCTTT	CSGQSMNTEAFF
many	.	TRBV28	TRBJ2-7	TGTGCCAGCCGGACGGGGGCAACCTACGAGCAGTACTTC	CASRTGATYEQYF
.	.	TRBV29-1	TRBJ1-4	TGCAGCGTTGGGGGGGCAGGTGAAAAACTGTTTTTT	CSVGGAGEKLFF
few	TRBD1	TRBV6-9	TRBJ1-2	TGTGCCAGCAGTTACAGAACAGGGGGTTACTATGGCTACACCTTC	CASSYRTGGYYGYTF
many	.	TRBV29-1	TRBJ2-7	TGCAGCTTTTGGGGGCAGGTCCCCTACGAGCAGTACTTC	CSFWGQVPYEQYF
.	TRBD2	TRBV29-1	TRBJ2-3	TGCAGCGCTCCGACTAGCGGAGCCACAGATACGCAGTATTTT	CSAPTSGATDTQYF
.	TRBD1	TRBV9	TRBJ1-1	TGTGCCAGCAGCGTAGCAGGGGGCAAGGAAGCTTTCTTT	CASSVAGGKEAFF
.	.	TRBV18	TRBJ1-5	TGTGCCAGCTCACCGTCCAGTAATAGCAATCAGCCCCAGCATTTT	CASSPSSNSNQPQHF
.	TRBD1	TRBV6-1	TRBJ2-2	TGTGCCAGCACCCGACCGACAGGGAAAGGAACCGGGGAGCTGTTTTTT	CASTRPTGKGTGELFF
few	.	TRBV6-2/TRBV6-3	TRBJ2-2	TGTGCCAGCAGGGGGACCGGGGCGGACACCGGGGAGCTGTTTTTT	CASRGTGADTGELFF
.	.	TRBV19	TRBJ2-7	TGTGCCAGTAGTCGTCCCGGGGACACCTACGAGCAGTACTTC	CASSRPGDTYEQYF
.	TRBD2	TRBV25-1	TRBJ2-7	TGTGCCAGCAGTGAATGGGGACTAGCGGTACCCTACGAGCAGTACTTC	CASSEWGLAVPYEQYF
.	TRBD2	TRBV20-1	TRBJ2-1	TGCAGTGCTAGAGATCCGGCTAGCGGAAACAATGAGCAGTTCTTC	CSARDPASGNNEQFF
few	TRBD1	TRBV6-1	TRBJ1-1	TGTGCCAGCAGATCCGCCGGGACAGGGCCATCTGAAGCTTTCTTT	CASRSAGTGPSEAFF
many	TRBD1	TRBV10-3	TRBJ2-7	TGTGCCATCAGTGAGCCTACGGGACAGAACTCCTACGAGCAGTACTTC	CAISEPTGQNSYEQYF
many	TRBD1	TRBV2	TRBJ2-7	TGTGCCAGCAAGGCCGAGACAGGGAGCTCCTACGAGCAGTACTTC	CASKAETGSSYEQYF
few	TRBD2	TRBV20-1	TRBJ2-7	TGCAGTGCTAGTAAACGGGAGGGCCCCTACGAGCAATACTTC	CSASKREGPYEQYF
few	.	TRBV27	TRBJ2-6	TGTGCCAGCAGTGTCGACAGTATCCCTTCTGGGGCCAACGTCCTGACTTTC	CASSVDSIPSGANVLTF
many	.	TRBV6-1	TRBJ1-5	TGTGCCAGCAGCCACCAATCGGTGACAGCCCAATATAGCAATCAGCCCCAGCATTTT	CASSHQSVTAQYSNQPQHF
many	TRBD1	TRBV2	TRBJ1-4	TGTGCCAGCAGTGGACAGGGGGCGCGGGTTAGTGAAAAACTGTTTTTT	CASSGQGARVSEKLFF
.	.	TRBV20-1	TRBJ1-5	TGCAGTGCTAGTGGGGGGGCCAGGAACAATCAGCCCCAGCATTTT	CSASGGARNNQPQHF
many	TRBD1	TRBV28	TRBJ2-7	TGTGCCAGCAGTTCCCCCCGGACAGGGGCCTACGAGCAGTACTTC	CASSSPRTGAYEQYF
many	TRBD2	TRBV24-1	TRBJ2-5	TGTGCCACCAGTGCTGCGGGAGGTCCCCAAGAGACCCAGTACTTC	CATSAAGGPQETQYF
.	TRBD2	TRBV30	TRBJ2-1	TGTGCCGCTCCGGGACTAGCGGACAATGAGCAGTTCTTC	CAAPGLADNEQFF
many	TRBD1	TRBV24-1	TRBJ2-2	TGTGCCACCAGTTTGGGACAGGGGAACACCGGGGAGCTGTTTTTT	CATSLGQGNTGELFF
.	.	TRBV9	TRBJ1-2	TGTGCCAGCAGCGTAGTTGCCAACTATGGCTACACCTTC	CASSVVANYGYTF
.	.	TRBV30	TRBJ1-5	TGTGCCTGGAGTTTGGGGGGAAGAGGCAATCAGCCCCAGCATTTT	CAWSLGGRGNQPQHF
few	.	TRBV7-2	TRBJ2-3	TGTGCCAGCAGCTTAGACACAGATACGCAGTATTTT	CASSLDTDTQYF
.	.	TRBV2	TRBJ1-5	TGTGCCAGCAGTGTTATTAACCGCCCTGGGGAGAATCAGCCCCAGCATTTT	CASSVINRPGENQPQHF
few	.	TRBV3-1	TRBJ2-7	TGTGCCAGCAGCCAAGACCCCTTTTACGAGCAGTACTTC	CASSQDPFYEQYF
few	TRBD1	TRBV6-2/TRBV6-3	TRBJ2-2	TGTGCCAGCAGTAGGACAGGGGGCTCCGGGGAGCTGTTTTTT	CASSRTGGSGELFF
many	.	TRBV6-1	TRBJ1-1	TGTGCCAGCAGTAGAGTCGGACAGATGATGAACACTGAAGCTTTCTTT	CASSRVGQMMNTEAFF
many	.	TRBV28	TRBJ2-4	TGTGCCAGCAGTTTCGGGGCGCTCAGGGAACTAGCCAAAAACATTCAGTACTTC	CASSFGALRELAKNIQYF
.	.	TRBV30	TRBJ2-2	TGTGCCTGGACGACGGGCTTCGCCACCGGGGAGCTGTTTTTT	CAWTTGFATGELFF
few	.	TRBV7-3	TRBJ2-6	TGTGCCAGCAGCTTGATGCACTCTGGGGCCAACGTCCTGACTTTC	CASSLMHSGANVLTF
few	.	TRBV29-1	TRBJ1-1	TGCAGCGTTGATACGGGGAAAGCTTTCTTT	CSVDTGKAFF
.	.	TRBV20-1	TRBJ1-1	TGCAGTGCTAGAGATCGGGTAGGACGGGACACTGAAGCTTTCTTT	CSARDRVGRDTEAFF
few	.	TRBV7-2	TRBJ2-2	TGTGCCAGCAGCTTAGTAGGGACGAGACTGAACACCGGGGAGCTGTTTTTT	CASSLVGTRLNTGELFF
.	.	TRBV7-9	TRBJ1-1	TGTGCCAGCAGCTCCGCCAGGGTGAGAATAAACACTGAAGCTTTCTTT	CASSSARVRINTEAFF
few	TRBD2	TRBV29-1	TRBJ2-4	TGCAGCGTTGAGGTCGGGGGGGAAAACATTCAGTACTTC	CSVEVGGENIQYF
.	.	TRBV25-1	TRBJ2-7	TGTGCCAGCAGTGATTTTAGTGGGCACGAGCAGTACTTC	CASSDFSGHEQYF
.	.	TRBV2	TRBJ1-2	TGTGCCAGCAGCGGAAAACAGCCCTATGGCTACACCTTC	CASSGKQPYGYTF
many	.	TRBV28	TRBJ1-5	TGTGCCAGCAGTTTACCCGGACAGATGAGCAATCAGCCCCAGCATTTT	CASSLPGQMSNQPQHF
few	.	TRBV6-2/TRBV6-3	TRBJ2-7	TGTGCCAGCAGCTCCCTTCGGTCGGCGGGACGCGCCTACGAGCAGTACTTC	CASSSLRSAGRAYEQYF
many	.	TRBV28	TRBJ1-5	TGTGCCAGCAGTTTTCGGACTAGCAATCAGCCCCAGCATTTT	CASSFRTSNQPQHF
.	TRBD1	TRBV9	TRBJ1-3	TGTGCCAGCAGCGTATTCGGGGACAGCCAACTCTCTGGAAACACCATATATTTT	CASSVFGDSQLSGNTIYF
.	.	TRBV2	TRBJ2-7	TGTGCCAGCAGGGCCCTCAGGCTGGGAGACTACGAGCAGTACTTC	CASRALRLGDYEQYF
many	TRBD2	TRBV2	TRBJ2-7	TGTGCCAGCAGTGCCCCCGGACTAGCGGGACAGGTGGAGCAGTACTTC	CASSAPGLAGQVEQYF
.	.	TRBV19	TRBJ2-2	TGTGCCAGTAGTCTGGATCTGACAAGCGCGAACACCGGGGAGCTGTTTTTT	CASSLDLTSANTGELFF
.	.	TRBV7-2	TRBJ2-1	TGTGCCAGCAGCTTAGCGCGGGCTAGTCGCTCCTACAATGAGCAGTTCTTC	CASSLARASRSYNEQFF
few	TRBD2	TRBV24-1	TRBJ2-6	TGTGCCACCCGACGGACTAGCGGGAGGTCTGGGGCCAACGTCCTGACTTTC	CATRRTSGRSGANVLTF
.	.	TRBV7-9	TRBJ1-2	TGTGCCAGCAGCCCCGGACAGACCAATGGCTACACCTTC	CASSPGQTNGYTF
.	TRBD1	TRBV6-1	TRBJ2-5	TGTGCCAGCAGTGAAGCGGACAGGTTGGAGACCCAGTACTTC	CASSEADRLETQYF
.	TRBD1	TRBV3-1	TRBJ2-7	TGTGCCAGCAGGTTCCAGGGGGCCTACGAGCAGTACTTC	CASRFQGAYEQYF
many	.	TRBV6-1	TRBJ1-2	TGTGCCAGCAGTGAGACAGCCACAAGCAACTATGGCTACACCTTC	CASSETATSNYGYTF
many	TRBD1	TRBV12-3/TRBV12-4	TRBJ2-5	TGTGCCAGCACCGCCGGGACAGGGAACTATCAGACCCAGTACTTC	CASTAGTGNYQTQYF
.	.	TRBV11-2	TRBJ2-7	TGTGCCAGCAGCCCAGTCCTCTTGTTGGAGCAGTACTTC	CASSPVLLLEQYF